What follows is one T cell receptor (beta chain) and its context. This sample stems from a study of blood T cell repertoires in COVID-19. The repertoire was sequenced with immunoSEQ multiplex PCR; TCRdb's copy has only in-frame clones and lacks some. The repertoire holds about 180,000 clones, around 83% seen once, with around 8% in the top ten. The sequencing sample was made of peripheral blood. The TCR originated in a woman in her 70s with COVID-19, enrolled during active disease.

CDR3 DNA: TGCAGCGTTAGGGGTTTAGCGGGAGAAAGGTTTGACGAGCAGTACTTC. As protein: CSVRGLAGERFDEQYF. The J gene is TRBJ2-7, the V gene TRBV29-1; 9 positions match TRBD2. This CDR3 has 16 residues. Trimming removed 5 bases from V and 5 bases from J; junction bases left unmatched: 16. In germline, CDR1 is SQVTM, CDR2 ANQGSEA.